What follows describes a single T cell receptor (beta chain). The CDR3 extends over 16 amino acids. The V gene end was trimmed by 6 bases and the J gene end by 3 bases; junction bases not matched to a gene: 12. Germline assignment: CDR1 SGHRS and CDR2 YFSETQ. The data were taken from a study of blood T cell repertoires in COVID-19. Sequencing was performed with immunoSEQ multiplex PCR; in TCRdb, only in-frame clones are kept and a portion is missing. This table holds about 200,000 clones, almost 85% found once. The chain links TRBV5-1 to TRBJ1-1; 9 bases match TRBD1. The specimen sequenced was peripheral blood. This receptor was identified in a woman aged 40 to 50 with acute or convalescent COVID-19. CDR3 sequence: CASTGTGDREDTEAFF. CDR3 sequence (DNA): TGCGCCAGCACCGGAACCGGGGACAGGGAGGACACTGAAGCTTTCTTT.